This TCR beta chain is from a study of blood T cell repertoires in COVID-19. The count of this clone is one. The data were produced by immunoSEQ multiplex PCR, yet TCRdb's version contains in-frame clones alone and is incomplete. The sample shows around 170,000 clones, approximately 90% of them seen only once. CDR1 is MDHEN and CDR2 is SYDVKM in the germline V gene. Trimming removed 8 bases from V and 3 bases from J; junction bases left unmatched: 17. The CDR3 loop spans 18 amino acids. This clonotype originated in a young woman with active or convalescent COVID-19. Input material: peripheral blood. The V and J genes are TRBV28 and TRBJ2-3; 10 bases fit TRBD2. CDR3 sequence reads: CASRTSGNRRSKTDTQYF. The CDR3 DNA sequence: TGTGCCAGCCGGACTAGCGGAAACCGACGATCGAAGACAGATACGCAGTATTTT.